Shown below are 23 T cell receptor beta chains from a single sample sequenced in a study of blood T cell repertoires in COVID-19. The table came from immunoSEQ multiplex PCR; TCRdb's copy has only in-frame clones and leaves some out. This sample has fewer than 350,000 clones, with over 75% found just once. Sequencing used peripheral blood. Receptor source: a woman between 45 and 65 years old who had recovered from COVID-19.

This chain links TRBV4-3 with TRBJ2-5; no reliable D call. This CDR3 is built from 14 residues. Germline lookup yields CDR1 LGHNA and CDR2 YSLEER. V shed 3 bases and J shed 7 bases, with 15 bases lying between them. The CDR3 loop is CASSQSTPSRTQYF. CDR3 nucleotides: TGCGCCAGCAGCCAGAGTACGCCTTCGCGGACCCAGTACTTC.

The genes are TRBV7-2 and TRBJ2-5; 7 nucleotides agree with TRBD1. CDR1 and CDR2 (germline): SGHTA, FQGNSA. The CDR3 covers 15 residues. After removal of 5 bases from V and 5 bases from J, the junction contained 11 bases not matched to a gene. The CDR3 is CASSPMTGYVETQYF. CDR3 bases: TGTGCCAGCAGCCCAATGACAGGGTACGTGGAGACCCAGTACTTC.

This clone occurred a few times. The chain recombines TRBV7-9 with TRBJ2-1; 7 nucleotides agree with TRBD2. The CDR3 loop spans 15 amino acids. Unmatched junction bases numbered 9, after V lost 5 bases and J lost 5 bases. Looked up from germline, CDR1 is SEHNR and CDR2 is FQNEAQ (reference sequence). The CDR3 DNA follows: TGTGCCAGCAGCCCACCCGGGACTATCCACAATGAGCAGTTCTTC. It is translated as CASSPPGTIHNEQFF.

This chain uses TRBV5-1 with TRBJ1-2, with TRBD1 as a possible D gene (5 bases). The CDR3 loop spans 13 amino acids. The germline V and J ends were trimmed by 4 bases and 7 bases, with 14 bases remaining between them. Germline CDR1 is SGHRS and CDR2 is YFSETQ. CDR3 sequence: CASSGGGSGGYTF. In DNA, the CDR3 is TGCGCCAGCAGCGGCGGGGGTTCGGGTGGCTACACCTTC.

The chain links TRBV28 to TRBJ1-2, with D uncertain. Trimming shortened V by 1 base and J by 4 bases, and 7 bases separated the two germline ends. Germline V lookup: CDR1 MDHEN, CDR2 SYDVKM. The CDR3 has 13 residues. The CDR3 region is CASSLYAPYGYTF. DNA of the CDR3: TGTGCCAGCAGTTTATACGCGCCCTATGGCTACACCTTC.

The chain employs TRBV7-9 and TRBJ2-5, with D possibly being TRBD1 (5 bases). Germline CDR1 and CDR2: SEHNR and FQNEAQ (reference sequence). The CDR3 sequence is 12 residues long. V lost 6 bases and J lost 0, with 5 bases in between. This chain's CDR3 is CASRTDQETQYF. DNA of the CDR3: TGTGCCAGCAGGACAGACCAAGAGACCCAGTACTTC.

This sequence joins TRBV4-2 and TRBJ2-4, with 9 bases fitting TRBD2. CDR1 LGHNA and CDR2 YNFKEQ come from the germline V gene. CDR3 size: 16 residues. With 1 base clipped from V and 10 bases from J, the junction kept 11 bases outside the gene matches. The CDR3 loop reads CASSQVGGRASGIQYF. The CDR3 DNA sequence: TGTGCCAGCAGCCAAGTGGGCGGGAGGGCCTCTGGAATTCAGTACTTC.

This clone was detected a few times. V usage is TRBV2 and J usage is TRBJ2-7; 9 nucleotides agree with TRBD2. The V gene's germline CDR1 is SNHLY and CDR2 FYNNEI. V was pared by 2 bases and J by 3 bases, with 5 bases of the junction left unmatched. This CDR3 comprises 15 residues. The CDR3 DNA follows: TGTGCCAGCAGTGAAAGGCGGGAGGGGAGCTACGAGCAGTACTTC. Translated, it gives CASSERREGSYEQYF.

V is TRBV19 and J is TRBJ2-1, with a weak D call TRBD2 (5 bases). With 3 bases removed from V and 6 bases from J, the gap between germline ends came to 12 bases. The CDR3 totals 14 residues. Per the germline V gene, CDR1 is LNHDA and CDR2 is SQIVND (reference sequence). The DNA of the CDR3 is TGTGCCAGTAGTATTAGCGCCCCCCGCAATGAGCAGTTCTTC. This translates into CASSISAPRNEQFF.

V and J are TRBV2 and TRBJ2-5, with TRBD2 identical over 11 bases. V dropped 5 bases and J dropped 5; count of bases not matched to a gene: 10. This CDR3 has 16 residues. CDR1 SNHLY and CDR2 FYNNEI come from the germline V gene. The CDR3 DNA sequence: TGTGCCAGCAGTTGGGGACTAGCGGTCCTCCGGGAGACCCAGTACTTC. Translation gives CASSWGLAVLRETQYF.

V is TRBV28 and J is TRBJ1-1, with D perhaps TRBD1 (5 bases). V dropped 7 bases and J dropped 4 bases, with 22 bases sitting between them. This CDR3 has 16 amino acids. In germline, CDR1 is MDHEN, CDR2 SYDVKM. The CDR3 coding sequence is TGTGCCAGCACCTTCGAACGTGGGCGAAGGGGCACTGAAGCTTTCTTT. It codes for CASTFERGRRGTEAFF. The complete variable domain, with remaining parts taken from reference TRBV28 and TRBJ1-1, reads DVKVTQSSRYLVKRTGEKVFLECVQDMDHENMFWYRQDPGLGLRLIYFSYDVKMKEKGDIPEGYSVSREKKERFSLILESASTNQTSMYLCASTFERGRRGTEAFFGQGTRLTVV.

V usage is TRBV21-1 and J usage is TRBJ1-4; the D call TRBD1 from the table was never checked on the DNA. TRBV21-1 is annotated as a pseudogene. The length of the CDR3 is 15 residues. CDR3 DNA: TGTGCCAGCAGCAACTGGCTTGCAACTAATGAAAAACTGTTTTTT. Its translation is CASSNWLATNEKLFF.

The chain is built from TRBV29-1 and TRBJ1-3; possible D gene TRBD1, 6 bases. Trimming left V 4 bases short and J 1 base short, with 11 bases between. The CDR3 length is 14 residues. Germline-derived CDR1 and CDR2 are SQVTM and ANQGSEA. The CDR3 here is CSVGTVGSGNTIYF. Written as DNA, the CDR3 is TGCAGCGTTGGGACAGTCGGTTCTGGAAACACCATATATTTT.

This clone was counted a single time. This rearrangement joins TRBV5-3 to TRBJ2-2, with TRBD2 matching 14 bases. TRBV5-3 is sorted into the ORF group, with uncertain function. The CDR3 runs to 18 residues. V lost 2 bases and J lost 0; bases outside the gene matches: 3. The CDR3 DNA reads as TGTGCCAGAAGCTTCGGACTAGCGGGAGGACCGAACACCGGGGAGCTGTTTTTT. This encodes CARSFGLAGGPNTGELFF.

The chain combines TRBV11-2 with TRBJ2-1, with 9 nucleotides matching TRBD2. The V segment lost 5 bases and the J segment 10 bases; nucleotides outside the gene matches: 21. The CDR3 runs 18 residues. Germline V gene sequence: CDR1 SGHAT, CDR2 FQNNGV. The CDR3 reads CASSPRVGVLAGGVEQFF. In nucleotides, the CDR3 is TGTGCCAGCAGCCCCCGCGTAGGGGTGTTGGCGGGAGGGGTCGAGCAGTTCTTC.

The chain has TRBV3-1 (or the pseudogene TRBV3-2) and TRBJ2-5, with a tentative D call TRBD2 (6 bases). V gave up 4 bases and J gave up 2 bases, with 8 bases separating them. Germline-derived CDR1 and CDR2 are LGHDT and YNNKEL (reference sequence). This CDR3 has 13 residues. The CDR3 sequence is CASSREVQETQYF. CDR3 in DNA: TGTGCCAGCAGCCGGGAGGTGCAAGAGACCCAGTACTTC.

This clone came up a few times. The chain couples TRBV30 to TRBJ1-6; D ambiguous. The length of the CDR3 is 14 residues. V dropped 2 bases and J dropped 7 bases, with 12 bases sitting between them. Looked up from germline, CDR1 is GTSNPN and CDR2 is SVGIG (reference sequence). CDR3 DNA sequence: TGTGCCTGGAGTCTGTTGGAGTTAAATTCACCCCTCCACTTT. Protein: CAWSLLELNSPLHF.

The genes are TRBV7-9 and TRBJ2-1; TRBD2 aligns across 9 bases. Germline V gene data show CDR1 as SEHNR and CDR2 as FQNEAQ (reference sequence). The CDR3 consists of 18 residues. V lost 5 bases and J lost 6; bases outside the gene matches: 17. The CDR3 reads CASSPPFRLAGRVNEQFF. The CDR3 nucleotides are TGTGCCAGCAGCCCCCCCTTTAGGCTAGCGGGACGAGTCAATGAGCAGTTCTTC.

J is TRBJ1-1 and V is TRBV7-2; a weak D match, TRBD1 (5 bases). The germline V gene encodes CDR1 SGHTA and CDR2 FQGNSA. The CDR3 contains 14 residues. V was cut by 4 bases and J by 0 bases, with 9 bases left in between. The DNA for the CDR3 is TGTGCCAGCAGCTCGACAGCCATGAACACTGAAGCTTTCTTT. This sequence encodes CASSSTAMNTEAFF. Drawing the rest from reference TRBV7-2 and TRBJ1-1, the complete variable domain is GAGVSQSPSNKVTEKGKDVELRCDPISGHTALYWYRQSLGQGLEFLIYFQGNSAPDKSGLPSDRFSAERTGGSVSTLTIQRTQQEDSAVYLCASSSTAMNTEAFFGQGTRLTVV.

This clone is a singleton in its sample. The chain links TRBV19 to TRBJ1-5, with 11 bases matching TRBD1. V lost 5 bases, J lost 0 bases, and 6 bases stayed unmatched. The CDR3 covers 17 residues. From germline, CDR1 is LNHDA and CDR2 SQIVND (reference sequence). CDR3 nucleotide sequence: TGTGCCAGTAGTTCAGGACAGGGGGCTTTTAGCAATCAGCCCCAGCATTTT. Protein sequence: CASSSGQGAFSNQPQHF.

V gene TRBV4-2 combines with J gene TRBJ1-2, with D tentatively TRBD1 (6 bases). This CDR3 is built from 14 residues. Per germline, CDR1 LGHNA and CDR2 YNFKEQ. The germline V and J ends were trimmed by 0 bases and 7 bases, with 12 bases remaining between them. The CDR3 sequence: CASSQDGGAAGYTF. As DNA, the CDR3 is TGTGCCAGCAGCCAAGACGGGGGGGCAGCTGGCTACACCTTC.

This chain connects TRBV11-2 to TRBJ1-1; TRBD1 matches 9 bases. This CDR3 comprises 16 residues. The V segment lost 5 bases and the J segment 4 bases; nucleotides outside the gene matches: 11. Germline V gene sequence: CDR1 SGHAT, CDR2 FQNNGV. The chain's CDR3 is CASSRTGAGGGTEAFF. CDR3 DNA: TGTGCCAGCAGCCGGACAGGGGCAGGTGGAGGCACTGAAGCTTTCTTT. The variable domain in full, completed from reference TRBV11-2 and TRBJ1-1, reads EAGVAQSPRYKIIEKRQSVAFWCNPISGHATLYWYQQILGQGPKLLIQFQNNGVVDDSQLPKDRFSAERLKGVDSTLKIQPAKLEDSAVYLCASSRTGAGGGTEAFFGQGTRLTVV.

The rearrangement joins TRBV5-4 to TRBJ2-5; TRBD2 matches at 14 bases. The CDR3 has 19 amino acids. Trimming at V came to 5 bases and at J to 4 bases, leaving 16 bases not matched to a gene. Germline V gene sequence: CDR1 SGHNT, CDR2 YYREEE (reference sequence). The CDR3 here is CASRPGLAGGSSGGETQYF. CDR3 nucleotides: TGTGCCAGCAGACCCGGACTAGCGGGAGGCTCCTCGGGGGGAGAGACCCAGTACTTC.